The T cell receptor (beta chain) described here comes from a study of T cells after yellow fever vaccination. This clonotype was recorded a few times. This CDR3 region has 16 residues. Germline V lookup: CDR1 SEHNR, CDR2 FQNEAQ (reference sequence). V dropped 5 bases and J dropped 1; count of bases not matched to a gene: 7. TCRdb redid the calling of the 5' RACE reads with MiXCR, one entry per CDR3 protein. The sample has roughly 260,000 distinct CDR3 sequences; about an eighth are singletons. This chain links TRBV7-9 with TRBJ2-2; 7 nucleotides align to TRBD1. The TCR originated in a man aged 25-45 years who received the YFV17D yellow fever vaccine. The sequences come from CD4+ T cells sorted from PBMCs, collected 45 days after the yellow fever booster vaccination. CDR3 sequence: CASSVATGMNTGELFF. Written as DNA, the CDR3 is TGTGCCAGCAGCGTTGCGACAGGGATGAACACCGGGGAGCTGTTTTTT.